These T cell receptor beta chains were read from a single sample in a study of blood T cell repertoires in COVID-19. Profiled with immunoSEQ multiplex PCR; TCRdb holds only in-frame clones, not every one. The table shows approximately 51,000 clones, with about 90% occurring only once. The sequenced sample consisted of peripheral blood. The receptors here all came from a man between 65 and 80 years old with active COVID-19. The CDR3 runs from the conserved cysteine through the conserved F or W. The order of the fields is clone size, J gene, D gene, V gene, CDR3 DNA, CDR3 protein. D genes are given only for firm matches. Rows give clone size only sometimes, using once, few, many, or a class for an expanded clone.

-,TRBJ1-3,-,TRBV7-9,TGTGCCAGCAGCCCGAGGGTGACTTCTGGAAACACCATATATTTT,CASSPRVTSGNTIYF
-,TRBJ2-2,-,TRBV11-2,TGTGCCAGCAGCTCGCCCAGGATGAACACCGGGGAGCTGTTTTTT,CASSSPRMNTGELFF
-,TRBJ2-1,-,TRBV2,TGTGCCAGCATGGCAGGGGTATCCTACAATGAGCAGTTCTTC,CASMAGVSYNEQFF
-,TRBJ2-1,TRBD2,TRBV27,TGTGCCAGCAGTTGGGTCGGCGGGGGGGCCTACAATGAGCAGTTCTTC,CASSWVGGGAYNEQFF
-,TRBJ1-2,-,TRBV6-2/TRBV6-3,TGTGCCAGCACCCCGAACCGCGGCCGGCCTGGCTACACCTTC,CASTPNRGRPGYTF
-,TRBJ2-1,TRBD2,TRBV7-9,TGTGCCAGCAGCTTAGCTAGCGGGGGGGATAGCTCCTACAATGAGCAGTTCTTC,CASSLASGGDSSYNEQFF
few,TRBJ1-2,-,TRBV7-9,TGTGCCAGCAGCTTAGTCGTTTCACTATATGGCTACACCTTC,CASSLVVSLYGYTF
-,TRBJ2-7,TRBD2,TRBV7-2,TGTGCCAGCAGCTTATCTAGCGGGGACACCTACGAGCAGTACTTC,CASSLSSGDTYEQYF
-,TRBJ2-1,-,TRBV16,TGTGCCAGCAGCCAATGGGGAGGGCAGTTCTTC,CASSQWGGQFF
-,TRBJ1-6,TRBD1,TRBV7-9,TGTGCCAGCAGCTCACAGGGGGCGCTTAATTCACCCCTCCACTTT,CASSSQGALNSPLHF
-,TRBJ2-3,TRBD2,TRBV3-1/TRBV3-2,TGTGCCAGCAGCCAAGACCGACTAGCGGGGTTCCCTAGCACAGATACGCAGTATTTT,CASSQDRLAGFPSTDTQYF
once,TRBJ1-3,-,TRBV4-2,TGTGCCAGCAGCCAAGCTGGTAGCTCTGGAAACACCATATATTTT,CASSQAGSSGNTIYF
-,TRBJ1-3,-,TRBV4-3,TGCGCCAGCAGCCAAGATTACGGCAGGGCCTCTGGAAACACCATATATTTT,CASSQDYGRASGNTIYF
-,TRBJ2-7,-,TRBV7-9,TGTGCCAGCAGCTTAGATCTCCAGGGCTACGAGCAGTACTTC,CASSLDLQGYEQYF
-,TRBJ2-4,-,TRBV30,TGTGCCTGGAGTGTAAGACAGACCGTTCAACATCAGTACTTC,CAWSVRQTVQHQYF
-,TRBJ2-3,TRBD2,TRBV5-4,TGTGCCAGCAGCGCCGGGACTAGCGGGGTTAGCACAGATACGCAGTATTTT,CASSAGTSGVSTDTQYF
once,TRBJ1-1,TRBD1,TRBV28,TGTGCCAGCAGTTTAACAGGGGGAAACACTGAAGCTTTCTTT,CASSLTGGNTEAFF
-,TRBJ2-7,TRBD1,TRBV2,TGTGCCAGCGACGGACAGGGATTTGACGAGCAGTACTTC,CASDGQGFDEQYF
-,TRBJ2-1,-,TRBV19,TGTGCCAGTAGTATACAGGGGATTGGCAATGAGCAGTTCTTC,CASSIQGIGNEQFF
-,TRBJ2-5,-,TRBV6-5,TGTGCCAGCGGAAACTGGAGGTCAGGAGAGACCCAGTACTTC,CASGNWRSGETQYF
once,TRBJ2-1,TRBD2,TRBV30,TGTGCCTGGAGTCGGGGGGGCTCCTACAATGAGCAGTTCTTC,CAWSRGGSYNEQFF
once,TRBJ2-5,TRBD1,TRBV5-6,TGTGCCAGCAGCTTGGCCTTTGCAGGGGGCGCGAAGACCCAGTACTTC,CASSLAFAGGAKTQYF
-,TRBJ2-5,-,TRBV2,TGTGCCAGCAGTACCGGTAATAACAGGGCAGAGACCCAGTACTTC,CASSTGNNRAETQYF
-,TRBJ1-6,TRBD1,TRBV18,TGTGCCAGCTCACAAGGACAGGGGGATAACACCCTCCACTTT,CASSQGQGDNTLHF
-,TRBJ1-3,-,TRBV25-1,TGTGCCAGCAGTGACGTGAGAGGCTCTGGAAACACCATATATTTT,CASSDVRGSGNTIYF
-,TRBJ1-5,-,TRBV29-1,TGCAGCGTTGTTGTACAGGGAGGGCAGCCCCAGCATTTT,CSVVVQGGQPQHF
-,TRBJ1-1,TRBD1,TRBV19,TGTGCCAGTAGTACTCGGACAGGGGTGAACACTGAAGCTTTCTTT,CASSTRTGVNTEAFF
-,TRBJ1-2,-,TRBV6-5,TGTGCCAGCAGTTACACAACAGGGCTGGGAGGCTACACCTTC,CASSYTTGLGGYTF